These 15 T cell receptor beta chains came from one sample sequenced in a study of cytomegalovirus exposure and HLA in healthy donors. PCR used 60 Vbeta primers and 13 Jbeta primers. The assay was immunoSEQ multiplex PCR, and TCRdb's table has in-frame clones only and misses some. In the table there are around 130,000 clones, roughly 83% of which are singletons. Material: PBMCs. All receptors derive from a girl aged 2-9 years in good health and CMV-seronegative.

V and J are TRBV7-8 and TRBJ2-3; the D gene is possibly TRBD1 (5 bases). Deletions cut 5 bases from V and 1 base from J, with 13 bases between. The germline V gene encodes CDR1 SGHVS and CDR2 FQNEAQ. This CDR3 spans 15 amino acids. CDR3 sequence (DNA): TGTGCCAGCAGCACCACTCTAGGGGGCACAGATACGCAGTATTTT. As protein: CASSTTLGGTDTQYF.

This clone was seen just once. The V call is TRBV5-5, the J call TRBJ1-4; D gene ambiguous. In germline, CDR1 is SGHKS, CDR2 YYEKEE (reference sequence). There are 14 residues in the CDR3. Trimming stripped 2 bases from V and 8 bases from J, with 13 bases between. The DNA of the CDR3 is TGTGCCAGCAGCTTTCTAGAACCCGGGGAAAAACTGTTTTTT. Its translation is CASSFLEPGEKLFF.

V is TRBV7-2 and J is TRBJ2-1; 7 nucleotides match TRBD2. The germline gives CDR1 SGHTA, CDR2 FQGNSA. The trim removed 5 bases at V and 10 bases at J, leaving 11 bases unmatched. This CDR3 region has 14 residues. As DNA, the CDR3 is TGTGCCAGCAGCCGGAAAGCTCGGGGGGACGAGCAGTTCTTC. Protein product: CASSRKARGDEQFF.

J is TRBJ2-1 and V is TRBV4-3; a possible D gene is TRBD2 (6 bases). Trimming took off 0 bases at V and 8 bases at J, with 11 bases between the two ends. The CDR3 spans 14 residues. Germline CDR1 and CDR2: LGHNA and YSLEER. CDR3 region: CASSQDTSSHEQFF. The DNA for the CDR3 is TGCGCCAGCAGCCAAGATACTAGCTCCCATGAGCAGTTCTTC.

This clone was seen a handful of times. The chain combines TRBV5-1 with TRBJ1-1; 8 nucleotides agree with TRBD1. This CDR3 has 17 amino acids. Per the germline V gene, CDR1 is SGHRS and CDR2 is YFSETQ. Losses at the gene ends were 3 bases for V and 4 bases for J; bases not matched to a gene: 14. CDR3 residues: CASSSTPDRGALTEAFF. The CDR3 DNA follows: TGCGCCAGCAGCTCTACGCCTGACAGGGGAGCACTCACTGAAGCTTTCTTT. The full variable domain, its missing parts supplied by reference TRBV5-1 and TRBJ1-1, is KAGVTQTPRYLIKTRGQQVTLSCSPISGHRSVSWYQQTPGQGLQFLFEYFSETQRNKGNFPGRFSGRQFSNSRSEMNVSTLELGDSALYLCASSSTPDRGALTEAFFGQGTRLTVV.

V and J are TRBV7-2 and TRBJ1-2; 7 bases line up with TRBD1. This CDR3 region has 15 residues. The trim removed 6 bases at V and 5 bases at J, leaving 12 bases unmatched. Germline V gene data show CDR1 as SGHTA and CDR2 as FQGNSA. This CDR3 reads CASSPTAGQHYGYTF. CDR3 sequence (DNA): TGTGCCAGCAGTCCGACCGCGGGACAGCATTATGGCTACACCTTC. Variable domain in full (rest from reference TRBV7-2 and TRBJ1-2): GAGVSQSPSNKVTEKGKDVELRCDPISGHTALYWYRQSLGQGLEFLIYFQGNSAPDKSGLPSDRFSAERTGGSVSTLTIQRTQQEDSAVYLCASSPTAGQHYGYTFGSGTRLTVV.

The chain couples TRBV7-2 to TRBJ2-7; no reliable D call. The CDR3 covers 14 residues. The ends were cut back, 1 base at V and 1 base at J, with 8 bases in the middle. Germline CDR1 and CDR2: SGHTA and FQGNSA. The CDR3 DNA sequence: TGTGCCAGCAGCTTAGGCTCGCGATCCTACGAGCAGTACTTC. Its translation: CASSLGSRSYEQYF.

J is TRBJ2-1 and V is TRBV30; TRBD2 aligns across 8 bases. The V and J ends lost 0 bases and 9 bases, in that order; junction bases with no gene match: 13. The CDR3 contains 16 residues. The germline gives CDR1 GTSNPN, CDR2 SVGIG (reference sequence). The CDR3: CAWSVKPGLVTGEQFF. In nucleotides, the CDR3 is TGTGCCTGGAGTGTAAAACCGGGACTAGTCACGGGTGAGCAGTTCTTC.

This CDR3 reads CASSFGGGWRDKRGETQYF. The CDR3 DNA sequence: TGTGCCAGCAGTTTTGGCGGGGGATGGCGGGACAAGAGAGGAGAGACCCAGTACTTC. The chain employs TRBV28 and TRBJ2-5, with a tentative D call TRBD2 (7 bases). CDR3 length: 19 amino acids. The V end was cut by 3 bases, the J end by 4 bases, with 27 bases between. CDR1 and CDR2 from the germline V gene are MDHEN and SYDVKM.

V and J are TRBV25-1 and TRBJ2-3, with D perhaps matching TRBD2 (7 bases). The V end was cut by 6 bases, the J end by 7 bases, with 14 bases between. This CDR3 contains 13 residues. The germline V gene encodes CDR1 MGHDK and CDR2 SYGVNS. Here the CDR3 DNA reads TGTGCCAGCAGCGGGGGGCCGCACTATACGCAGTATTTT. This sequence encodes CASSGGPHYTQYF.

The chain employs TRBV5-5 and TRBJ2-7; weak D call: TRBD1 (6 bases). The CDR3 covers 14 residues. CDR1 is SGHKS, CDR2 YYEKEE, per germline (reference sequence). V gave up 2 bases and J gave up 3 bases, with 12 bases separating them. The chain's CDR3 is CASSFGQTLYEQYF. Here the CDR3 DNA reads TGTGCCAGCAGCTTTGGACAGACCCTCTACGAGCAGTACTTC.

The chain recombines TRBV19 with TRBJ2-1; 9 positions agree with TRBD2. This CDR3 comprises 14 residues. Trimming took 5 bases from V and 7 from J; bases not matched to a gene: 6. Germline assignment: CDR1 LNHDA and CDR2 SQIVND (reference sequence). This chain's CDR3 is CASSEGLAGNEQFF. DNA for the CDR3: TGTGCCAGTAGTGAGGGACTAGCTGGTAATGAGCAGTTCTTC.

J is TRBJ1-2 and V is TRBV15, with D possibly TRBD1 on 5 matching bases. The CDR3 consists of 14 residues. V was clipped by 1 base and J by 3 bases, with 9 bases between them. CDR1 LNHNV and CDR2 YYDKDF come from the germline V gene (reference sequence). In nucleotides, the CDR3 is TGTGCCACCAGCAGAGGGGGGGTCGACTATGGCTACACCTTC. Amino acid sequence: CATSRGGVDYGYTF.

The rearrangement links TRBV30 to TRBJ1-2; perhaps TRBD1 as D (6 bases). Trimming removed 7 bases at V and 0 bases at J, with 18 bases between. The CDR3 loop spans 15 amino acids. From germline, CDR1 is GTSNPN and CDR2 SVGIG (reference sequence). The CDR3 region has the DNA TGTGCCTACACCCTTGACAGGCACTCTAACTATGGCTACACCTTC. Encoded protein: CAYTLDRHSNYGYTF.

The chain couples TRBV19 to TRBJ1-5; possibly TRBD1 for D (6 bases). The V end was cut by 1 base, the J end by 7 bases, with 11 bases between. The CDR3 spans 14 residues. Per the germline V gene, CDR1 is LNHDA and CDR2 is SQIVND (reference sequence). For the CDR3, the DNA is TGTGCCAGTAGTATAGGGGCAGGGGACCAGCCCCAGCATTTT. Residues: CASSIGAGDQPQHF.